Here is one TCR beta chain with its context. Its antigen is unknown. The data belong to a study of PD-1 blockade in classical Hodgkin lymphoma. Each patient relapsed following autologous stem cell transplantation, and prior brentuximab vedotin exposure differed. Classification of best responses gave complete response, partial response or progressive disease. Study results and limitations: There remain no defined causes for the repertoire differences, which possibly reflect disease activity or prior therapy. Prior to therapy, complete responders displayed diversity much like that of newly diagnosed patients. It was reported that newly diagnosed patients had less baseline TCR diversity than healthy donors.

Method: immunoSEQ multiplex PCR; TCRdb's copy keeps in-frame clones and lacks some. Here the sample spans under 80,000 clones, over 55% being singletons. The sample in question was peripheral blood mononuclear cells (PBMCs), obtained before the second cycle of nivolumab. The sequence was collected from a human donor with classical Hodgkin lymphoma.

As DNA, the CDR3 is TGTGCCAGCAGTGAAGCCGGACTAGGGGGAGGCACTGAAGCTTTCTTT. Protein: CASSEAGLGGGTEAFF. This chain connects TRBV6-1 to TRBJ1-1; perhaps TRBD1 as D (6 bases). Trimming pared 0 bases from V and 4 bases from J, leaving 15 bases between. The V gene's germline CDR1 is MNHNS and CDR2 SASEGT. The CDR3 contains 16 residues.